Listed here are 22 T cell receptor beta chains from one sample, sequenced in a study of OX40 agonist ivuxolimab in advanced cancers. Generated by immunoSEQ multiplex PCR, the TCRdb table keeps only in-frame clones and is missing some. This repertoire shows 70,000 to 90,000 clones, approximately 91% found once; its top ten account for 10% to 15%. The source material was CD4+ or CD8+ T cells sorted from blood, sampled in a trial of the OX40 agonist ivuxolimab. These receptors were taken from an adult with an advanced solid tumor such as melanoma, head and neck, liver or kidney cancer.

In its sample, this clone was seen once. The gene calls are TRBV30 and TRBJ2-3; 10 nucleotides line up with TRBD2. Trimming took 3 bases from V and 0 from J; bases not matched to a gene: 0. Germline assignment: CDR1 GTSNPN and CDR2 SVGIG (reference sequence). The CDR3 is 14 amino acids. CDR3 region: CAWRTSGSTDTQYF. The CDR3 DNA reads as TGTGCCTGGAGGACTAGCGGGAGCACAGATACGCAGTATTTT.

The chain recombines TRBV7-3 with TRBJ2-7; 8 positions agree with TRBD2. Losses at the gene ends were 5 bases for V and 2 bases for J; bases not matched to a gene: 8. Germline CDR1 is SGHTA and CDR2 is FQGTGA. The CDR3 totals 15 residues. The CDR3, as DNA: TGTGCCAGCAGCCCCTCTGCGGGAGGAACCTACGAGCAGTACTTC. Its translation: CASSPSAGGTYEQYF.

This sequence joins TRBV28 and TRBJ2-7; 10 nucleotides match TRBD1. Per germline, CDR1 MDHEN and CDR2 SYDVKM. V lost 4 bases and J lost 4; bases outside the gene matches: 10. CDR3 size: 16 residues. The CDR3 region is CASSSPRDRGTYEQYF. As DNA, the CDR3 is TGTGCCAGCAGTTCGCCCAGGGACAGGGGCACATACGAGCAGTACTTC.

The chain employs TRBV5-1 and TRBJ2-1; 15 nucleotides line up with TRBD2. CDR1 is SGHRS and CDR2 is YFSETQ in the germline V gene. After removal of 0 bases from V and 7 bases from J, the junction contained 5 bases not matched to a gene. CDR3 size: 17 residues. The CDR3 loop reads CASSLAPGLAGGNEQFF. The DNA of the CDR3 is TGCGCCAGCAGCTTGGCCCCGGGACTAGCGGGAGGTAATGAGCAGTTCTTC.

The V call is TRBV7-2, the J call TRBJ1-5; TRBD1 might be the D (6 bases). V was pared by 8 bases and J by 0 bases, with 23 bases between. The germline V gene has CDR1 SGHTA and CDR2 FQGNSA. CDR3 length: 18 amino acids. Here the CDR3 DNA reads TGTGCCAGCCACCGGAGGGCTGAGGGGGACGATAGCAATCAGCCCCAGCATTTT. This translates into CASHRRAEGDDSNQPQHF.

V gene TRBV27 combines with J gene TRBJ1-6, with D possibly matching TRBD1 (5 bases). The V end was cut by 6 bases, the J end by 6 bases, with 15 bases between. The germline CDR1 and CDR2 sequences are MNHEY and SMNVEV (reference sequence). The length of the CDR3 is 15 residues. CDR3 sequence: CASRRTGGVNSPLHF. The CDR3 nucleotides read TGTGCCAGCAGACGTACGGGGGGAGTTAATTCACCCCTCCACTTT.

V and J are TRBV10-2 and TRBJ2-7; TRBD2 might be the D (5 bases). This CDR3 is built from 13 residues. Per germline, CDR1 WSHSY and CDR2 SAAADI. V was shortened by 4 bases and J by 2 bases, with 9 bases between the two germline ends. The CDR3 nucleotides are TGCGCCAGCAGTGCTAGCACCCCCTACGAGCAGTACTTC. Amino acids: CASSASTPYEQYF.

The chain combines TRBV4-1 with TRBJ1-1; TRBD1 might be the D (6 bases). V gave up 5 bases and J gave up 0 bases, with 16 bases separating them. This CDR3 is built from 16 residues. Germline lookup yields CDR1 MGHRA and CDR2 YSYEKL. This CDR3 is CASSVTRGALNTEAFF. The CDR3 nucleotides read TGCGCCAGCAGCGTTACCCGGGGGGCTCTGAACACTGAAGCTTTCTTT.

The V and J genes are TRBV19 and TRBJ1-2; no definite D call. The CDR3 sequence is 13 residues long. The germline V and J ends were trimmed by 3 bases and 3 bases, with 8 bases remaining between them. Germline V gene sequence: CDR1 LNHDA, CDR2 SQIVND (reference sequence). For the CDR3, the DNA is TGTGCCAGTAGTATTGGGAGGGACTATGGCTACACCTTC. This translates into CASSIGRDYGYTF.

The chain uses TRBV11-3 and TRBJ2-1; 9 bases agree with TRBD2. Germline loops: CDR1 SGHNT, CDR2 YENEEA. The CDR3 sequence is 17 residues long. With V trimmed by 2 bases and J by 4 bases, 9 bases remained unmatched. The DNA for the CDR3 is TGTGCCAGCAGCTTACACAGTCCAGCGGGAGGTTACAATGAGCAGTTCTTC. It codes for CASSLHSPAGGYNEQFF.

The chain links TRBV28 to TRBJ2-7; 8 nucleotides align to TRBD1. The V and J ends lost 7 bases and 3 bases, in that order; junction bases with no gene match: 14. Per the germline V gene, CDR1 is MDHEN and CDR2 is SYDVKM. The CDR3 spans 16 residues. CDR3 loop: CASTFRGRGLFYEQYF. The CDR3 nucleotides are TGTGCCAGCACCTTTAGGGGCAGGGGGCTATTCTACGAGCAGTACTTC.

The chain recombines TRBV7-2 with TRBJ1-1; weak D call: TRBD1 (5 bases). CDR3 length: 14 residues. Germline CDR1 is SGHTA and CDR2 is FQGNSA. V lost 2 bases to trimming and J lost 1 base, with 8 bases between them. In nucleotides, the CDR3 is TGTGCCAGCAGCTTATGGGGCGGGAACACTGAAGCTTTCTTT. It codes for CASSLWGGNTEAFF.

This chain uses TRBV5-8 with TRBJ2-7, with 8 bases matching TRBD2. Trimming at V came to 6 bases and at J to 5 bases, leaving 13 bases not matched to a gene. Germline V gene data show CDR1 as SGHTS and CDR2 as YDEGEE. CDR3 size: 15 residues. The CDR3 nucleotides are TGTGCCAGCACCTTCTGGACCGGGGGGGTTAACGAGCAGTACTTC. It codes for CASTFWTGGVNEQYF.

This clone has just one count. The V gene is TRBV5-8, the J gene TRBJ2-5; possibly TRBD1 or TRBD2 for D (5 bases each). This CDR3 is 16 amino acids long. Looked up from germline, CDR1 is SGHTS and CDR2 is YDEGEE. V was trimmed by 0 bases and J by 5 bases, leaving 17 bases between them. The CDR3 sequence: CASSLGYQGARETQYF. CDR3 coding DNA: TGTGCCAGCAGCTTGGGGTACCAGGGAGCGCGGGAGACCCAGTACTTC.

The chain links TRBV27 to TRBJ1-1; D gene uncertain. CDR1 is MNHEY, CDR2 SMNVEV, per germline (reference sequence). This CDR3 spans 12 amino acids. The V and J ends lost 1 base and 7 bases respectively, with 7 bases between them. CDR3 amino acids: CASSLLGGEAFF. CDR3 nucleotide sequence: TGTGCCAGCAGTTTATTGGGCGGTGAAGCTTTCTTT.

CDR3 sequence reads: CASSAGPVAGGNEQYF. As DNA, the CDR3 is TGTGCCAGCAGTGCTGGACCTGTGGCAGGGGGCAACGAGCAGTACTTC. J is TRBJ2-7 and V is TRBV6-1, with TRBD1 matching over 8 bases. CDR3 size: 16 residues. The V and J ends lost 4 bases and 5 bases, in that order; junction bases with no gene match: 13. The germline gives CDR1 MNHNS, CDR2 SASEGT.

The V gene is TRBV27, the J gene TRBJ2-5, with TRBD1 identical over 10 bases. The CDR3 consists of 18 residues. The V and J ends lost 5 bases and 2 bases, in that order; junction bases with no gene match: 14. Germline V gene lookup returns CDR1 MNHEY and CDR2 SMNVEV (reference sequence). CDR3: CASSQTGTGVGGQETQYF. CDR3 nucleotide sequence: TGTGCCAGCAGTCAAACCGGGACAGGGGTTGGGGGGCAAGAGACCCAGTACTTC.

The rearrangement links TRBV6-1 to TRBJ2-7; D may be TRBD1 or TRBD2 (5 bases each). Trimming cost V 2 bases and J 3 bases, with 14 bases left between them. The CDR3 extends over 15 amino acids. Germline CDR1 reads MNHNS; CDR2 reads SASEGT. CDR3 loop: CASSEPGRILYEQYF. The CDR3 nucleotides are TGTGCCAGCAGTGAACCGGGACGGATCCTCTACGAGCAGTACTTC.

The chain combines TRBV11-1 with TRBJ2-7; 7 nucleotides match TRBD2. The CDR3 is made up of 15 amino acids. V was pared by 0 bases and J by 2 bases, with 4 bases of the junction left unmatched. The germline CDR1 and CDR2 sequences are SGHAT and FQDESV (reference sequence). The CDR3 DNA follows: TGTGCCAGCAGCTTAGCGGCTAGCGGCACCTACGAGCAGTACTTC. Its translation is CASSLAASGTYEQYF.

The chain carries TRBV7-3 and TRBJ2-1; possibly TRBD1 for D (6 bases). CDR1 and CDR2 (germline): SGHTA, FQGTGA. This CDR3 is built from 15 residues. The V end was cut by 2 bases, the J end by 9 bases, with 17 bases between. CDR3 coding DNA: TGTGCCAGCAGCTTATCAGGGGATTCCTCGGGTGAGCAGTTCTTC. It translates to CASSLSGDSSGEQFF.

This chain links TRBV5-1 with TRBJ1-4, with 8 bases fitting TRBD1. Germline V gene data show CDR1 as SGHRS and CDR2 as YFSETQ. V dropped 4 bases and J dropped 3; count of bases not matched to a gene: 2. The CDR3 runs 14 residues. The CDR3 DNA is TGCGCCAGCAGCCCGGACAGGGCTAATGAAAAACTGTTTTTT. Translation: CASSPDRANEKLFF.

This clone was detected ten times or more. The V and J genes are TRBV27 and TRBJ2-7; 10 bases are a match to TRBD1. The ends lost 4 bases at V and 3 bases at J; junction bases unmatched: 3. Per the germline V gene, CDR1 is MNHEY and CDR2 is SMNVEV (reference sequence). There are 14 residues in the CDR3. The CDR3 DNA is TGTGCCAGCAGTTACAGGACAGGGGGCTACGAGCAGTACTTC. Its protein is CASSYRTGGYEQYF.